The text below deals with one T cell receptor beta chain. The CDR3 runs to 17 residues. The germline gives CDR1 SGHTA, CDR2 FQGTGA. The V end was cut by 7 bases, the J end by 4 bases, with 22 bases between. Per the original methods: Estimates of nucleated cell counts were drawn from the amplification of reference gene primers. The data were produced by immunoSEQ multiplex PCR, yet TCRdb's version contains in-frame clones alone and is incomplete. For V, J and clone size, that table is used; D and trimming come from the DNA. The profile shows nearly 110,000 clones, approximately 84% of them singletons. The data belong to a study of blood T cell repertoires in COVID-19. The wider study: The samples span acute and convalescent COVID-19 from the United States, Italy and Spain.

Sequences were obtained from peripheral blood. The TCR originated in a human donor in a cohort sampled during active COVID-19. The chain carries TRBV7-3 and TRBJ2-2; D is possibly TRBD2 (7 bases). The CDR3 here is CASTLLGGRFPTGELFF. DNA for the CDR3: TGTGCCAGCACCCTGCTGGGGGGGCGATTCCCCACCGGGGAGCTGTTTTTT.